This T cell receptor beta chain was identified in a study of cytomegalovirus exposure and HLA in healthy donors. Whole-study findings and limits: Most TCRs appeared rarely, but some public TCRs recurred in many donors.

It was with 60 Vbeta and 13 Jbeta primers that the PCR ran. Measured with immunoSEQ multiplex PCR; TCRdb has only the in-frame clones, and not every one. The ten top clones account for around 7.2%, within a sample of 70,000 to 85,000 clones. About this clone itself: Its target is not known.

Germline CDR1 reads SGHRS; CDR2 reads YFSETQ. This CDR3 has 14 residues. V shed 7 bases and J shed 9 bases, with 20 bases lying between them. V is TRBV5-1 and J is TRBJ2-1; D may be TRBD1 (6 bases). The TCR comes from a female donor in good health and CMV-seropositive. Sequencing was done on a sample of PBMCs. The CDR3 region is CASRDKLSISEQFF. CDR3 in DNA: TGCGCCAGCCGGGACAAACTAAGTATCTCTGAGCAGTTCTTC.